What follows describes a single TCR beta chain. MiXCR was run by TCRdb on the PCR reads, yielding one entry per CDR3 protein. The sample includes fewer than 100,000 distinct CDR3 sequences, over 40% seen only once; the top ten take approximately 14%. These data come from a study of CDR3 diversity in severe acne. This CDR3 contains 17 residues. Per the germline V gene, CDR1 is DFQATT and CDR2 is SNEGSKA (reference sequence). The V and J genes are TRBV20-1 and TRBJ2-2, with TRBD2 matching 12 bases. The receptor was derived from a male donor in good health, without acne. The sequencing sample was made of blood. In DNA form, the CDR3 reads TGCAGCACCAGGGAATGGGCTAGCGGGGGGGCGGTCGGGGAGCTGTTTTTT. Translating gives CSTREWASGGAVGELFF.